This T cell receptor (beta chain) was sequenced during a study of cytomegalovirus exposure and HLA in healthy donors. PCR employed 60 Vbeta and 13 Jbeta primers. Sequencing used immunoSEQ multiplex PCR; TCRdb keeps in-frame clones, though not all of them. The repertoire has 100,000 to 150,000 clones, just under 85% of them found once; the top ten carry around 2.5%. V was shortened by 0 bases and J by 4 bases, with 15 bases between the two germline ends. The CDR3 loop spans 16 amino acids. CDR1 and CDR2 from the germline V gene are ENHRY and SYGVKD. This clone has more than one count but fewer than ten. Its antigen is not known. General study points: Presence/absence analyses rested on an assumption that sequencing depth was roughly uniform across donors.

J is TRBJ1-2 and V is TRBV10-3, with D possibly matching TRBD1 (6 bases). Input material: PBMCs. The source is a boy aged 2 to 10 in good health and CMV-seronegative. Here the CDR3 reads CAISESNAGAVYGYTF. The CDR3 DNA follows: TGTGCCATCAGTGAGTCTAATGCAGGGGCAGTCTATGGCTACACCTTC.